One sample yielded the 27 T cell receptor beta chains listed below, sequenced in a study of blood T cell repertoires in COVID-19. The table came from immunoSEQ multiplex PCR; TCRdb's copy has only in-frame clones and leaves some out. The sample records tens of thousands of clones, almost 85% being singletons. Sequenced material: peripheral blood. These receptor sequences come from a man aged 55 to 70 with acute or convalescent COVID-19.

V usage is TRBV3-1 (or the pseudogene TRBV3-2) and J usage is TRBJ2-1, with D tentatively TRBD2 (6 bases). The CDR3 is made up of 13 amino acids. V was cut by 2 bases and J by 7 bases, with 9 bases left in between. In germline, CDR1 is LGHDT, CDR2 YNNKEL (reference sequence). The CDR3 DNA sequence: TGTGCCAGCAGCCAATCTAGCGCGAATGAGCAGTTCTTC. Protein: CASSQSSANEQFF.

This sequence joins TRBV9 and TRBJ2-1; D call uncertain. CDR1 and CDR2 from the germline V gene are SGDLS and YYNGEE. This CDR3 has 11 amino acids. V lost 0 bases to trimming and J lost 10 bases, with 5 bases between them. This CDR3 reads CASSVDTEQFF. CDR3 coding DNA: TGTGCCAGCAGCGTAGATACAGAGCAGTTCTTC.

This chain links TRBV19 with TRBJ2-2; TRBD2 matches 7 bases. The junction had 11 bases not matched to a gene; V was cut back by 7 bases and J by 6 bases. The CDR3 is 15 amino acids. Germline lookup yields CDR1 LNHDA and CDR2 SQIVND (reference sequence). In DNA form, the CDR3 reads TGTGCCAGTACCCCGACAGCGGGGAGAGCCGGGGAGCTGTTTTTT. Translation gives CASTPTAGRAGELFF.

The rearrangement joins TRBV5-6 to TRBJ2-5; unclear D gene. The CDR3 has 14 residues. The germline gives CDR1 SGHDT, CDR2 YYEEEE. Trimming stripped 0 bases from V and 6 bases from J, with 12 bases between. The CDR3 coding sequence is TGTGCCAGCAGCTTGGGCAGGCGTCAAAAGACCCAGTACTTC. This translates into CASSLGRRQKTQYF.

This clone was seen a handful of times. The chain combines TRBV4-1 with TRBJ2-7; 8 bases agree with TRBD2. The germline V gene has CDR1 MGHRA and CDR2 YSYEKL. This CDR3 is 18 amino acids long. With V trimmed by 4 bases and J by 3 bases, 17 bases remained unmatched. CDR3: CASSPSVLSGTRGYEQYF. In nucleotides, the CDR3 is TGCGCCAGCAGCCCGTCGGTCCTGTCCGGGACTAGGGGCTACGAGCAGTACTTC.

The rearrangement uses TRBV7-9 and TRBJ1-5, with a tentative D call TRBD1 (6 bases). The CDR3 has 15 amino acids. In germline, CDR1 is SEHNR, CDR2 FQNEAQ (reference sequence). V dropped 1 base and J dropped 7 bases, with 14 bases sitting between them. The CDR3 region is CASSLGSGGGQPQHF. CDR3 nucleotides: TGTGCCAGCAGCTTAGGATCGGGGGGCGGGCAGCCCCAGCATTTT.

The chain employs TRBV7-6 and TRBJ1-1; tentatively, D is TRBD1 (6 bases). Trimming cost V 2 bases and J 1 base, with 11 bases left between them. In germline, CDR1 is SGHVS, CDR2 FNYEAQ. This CDR3 comprises 15 residues. CDR3 coding DNA: TGTGCCAGCAGCTTACGACAGGCGGGGAACACTGAAGCTTTCTTT. Translation: CASSLRQAGNTEAFF.

The rearrangement joins TRBV20-1 to TRBJ2-1, with D uncertain. Trimming shortened V by 6 bases and J by 6 bases, and 6 bases separated the two germline ends. This CDR3 comprises 10 residues. Germline CDR1 is DFQATT and CDR2 is SNEGSKA (reference sequence). CDR3 in amino acids: CSAPINEQFF. CDR3 nucleotides: TGCAGTGCCCCTATCAATGAGCAGTTCTTC.

This sequence joins TRBV5-4 and TRBJ2-1; D gene uncertain. Germline assignment: CDR1 SGHNT and CDR2 YYREEE (reference sequence). This CDR3 contains 14 residues. With 4 bases removed from V and 0 bases from J, the gap between germline ends came to 8 bases. The CDR3 loop reads CASSPESSYNEQFF. As DNA, the CDR3 is TGTGCCAGCAGCCCCGAGAGCTCCTACAATGAGCAGTTCTTC.

This chain links TRBV19 with TRBJ1-1; tentatively, D is TRBD1 (6 bases). Germline assignment: CDR1 LNHDA and CDR2 SQIVND (reference sequence). V was cut by 7 bases and J by 1 base, with 13 bases left in between. The CDR3 loop spans 14 amino acids. The CDR3 loop reads CASTLLGQNTEAFF. The CDR3 coding sequence is TGTGCCAGTACCCTCCTGGGACAGAACACTGAAGCTTTCTTT.

This chain's CDR3 is CASSRGQGNTQYF. CDR3 DNA sequence: TGTGCCAGCAGCCGCGGCCAGGGGAATACGCAGTATTTT. V and J are TRBV7-3 and TRBJ2-3; maybe TRBD1 (6 bases). This CDR3 contains 13 residues. V gave up 5 bases and J gave up 7 bases, with 13 bases separating them. Looked up from germline, CDR1 is SGHTA and CDR2 is FQGTGA.

The gene calls are TRBV6-2 or TRBV6-3 and TRBJ2-1; 8 bases are a match to TRBD1. The V and J ends lost 6 bases and 6 bases, in that order; junction bases with no gene match: 16. Germline values: CDR1 MNHEY, CDR2 SVGEGT. The CDR3 consists of 17 residues. Written as DNA, the CDR3 is TGTGCCAGCAGCAATTTCGGTCCCGGACAGGGTGGCAATGAGCAGTTCTTC. It is translated as CASSNFGPGQGGNEQFF.

V gene TRBV6-2 or TRBV6-3 combines with J gene TRBJ1-5; 8 bases are shared with TRBD1. The CDR3 is 14 amino acids. Per germline, CDR1 MNHEY and CDR2 SVGEGT. With 6 bases clipped from V and 6 bases from J, the junction kept 7 bases outside the gene matches. Here the CDR3 reads CASSKTGGGQPQHF. In nucleotides, the CDR3 is TGTGCCAGCAGCAAAACAGGGGGAGGTCAGCCCCAGCATTTT.

The V gene is TRBV5-5, the J gene TRBJ1-1; D is perhaps TRBD1 (5 bases). The CDR3 loop spans 14 amino acids. Trimming took 2 bases from V and 1 from J, leaving 9 bases between them. CDR1 SGHKS and CDR2 YYEKEE come from the germline V gene (reference sequence). The CDR3 DNA reads TGTGCCAGCAGCTTCGGCGGGGGGAACACTGAAGCTTTCTTT. This encodes CASSFGGGNTEAFF.

The V gene is TRBV3-1 (or the pseudogene TRBV3-2), the J gene TRBJ2-1; D unclear. There are 13 residues in the CDR3. CDR1 is LGHDT and CDR2 is YNNKEL in the germline V gene (reference sequence). The ends were cut back, 6 bases at V and 4 bases at J, with 10 bases in the middle. DNA for the CDR3: TGTGCCAGCAGTCCCGGGTCTTACAATGAGCAGTTCTTC. Its translation is CASSPGSYNEQFF.

This chain joins TRBV14 and TRBJ1-1; D gene unclear. Germline-derived CDR1 and CDR2 are SGHDN and FVKESK. This CDR3 is built from 13 residues. V was trimmed by 5 bases and J by 0 bases, leaving 7 bases between them. CDR3 DNA sequence: TGTGCCAGCAGCGAACACATGAACACTGAAGCTTTCTTT. It translates to CASSEHMNTEAFF.

The chain carries TRBV2 and TRBJ2-5, with no clear D. Trimming took off 3 bases at V and 5 bases at J, with 7 bases between the two ends. This CDR3 is built from 12 residues. Germline-derived CDR1 and CDR2 are SNHLY and FYNNEI. Here the CDR3 reads CASSDLSETQYF. CDR3 nucleotide sequence: TGTGCCAGCAGTGATCTCTCGGAGACCCAGTACTTC.

This sequence joins TRBV5-1 and TRBJ1-3; possibly TRBD1 for D (5 bases). CDR1 is SGHRS and CDR2 is YFSETQ in the germline V gene. V shed 0 bases and J shed 2 bases, with 6 bases lying between them. There are 14 residues in the CDR3. The CDR3 DNA follows: TGCGCCAGCAGCTTGGCGGGGGCTGGAAACACCATATATTTT. It specifies CASSLAGAGNTIYF. The full variable domain, its missing parts supplied by reference TRBV5-1 and TRBJ1-3, is KAGVTQTPRYLIKTRGQQVTLSCSPISGHRSVSWYQQTPGQGLQFLFEYFSETQRNKGNFPGRFSGRQFSNSRSEMNVSTLELGDSALYLCASSLAGAGNTIYFGEGSWLTVV.

This clone was picked up a small number of times. The genes are TRBV6-5 and TRBJ1-2; TRBD1 might be the D (5 bases). The CDR3 sequence is 15 residues long. Germline lookup yields CDR1 MNHEY and CDR2 SVGAGI. Trimming left V 2 bases short and J 2 bases short, with 12 bases between. CDR3 sequence reads: CASSYIQGGNYGYTF. The CDR3 nucleotides are TGTGCCAGCAGTTACATCCAGGGCGGAAACTATGGCTACACCTTC.

The gene calls are TRBV19 and TRBJ2-3; possible D gene TRBD2, 5 bases. The ends were cut back, 5 bases at V and 2 bases at J, with 8 bases in the middle. Germline V gene sequence: CDR1 LNHDA, CDR2 SQIVND (reference sequence). The CDR3 has 13 amino acids. The CDR3 spells CASSEGSTDTQYF. The CDR3, as DNA: TGTGCCAGTAGTGAGGGCTCCACAGATACGCAGTATTTT.

The V and J genes are TRBV7-9 and TRBJ1-2; 7 positions match TRBD1. Losses at the gene ends were 5 bases for V and 6 bases for J; bases not matched to a gene: 12. Germline V gene data show CDR1 as SEHNR and CDR2 as FQNEAQ (reference sequence). CDR3 length: 15 amino acids. CDR3 sequence: CASSPIQGTHDGYTF. CDR3 sequence (DNA): TGTGCCAGCAGCCCTATACAGGGGACCCACGATGGCTACACCTTC.

The chain links TRBV28 to TRBJ2-3; D may be TRBD1 (5 bases). Germline V gene sequence: CDR1 MDHEN, CDR2 SYDVKM. V shed 7 bases and J shed 6 bases, with 17 bases lying between them. The length of the CDR3 is 14 residues. CDR3 loop: CASTPPGIRDTQYF. CDR3 sequence (DNA): TGTGCCAGCACTCCTCCAGGGATTCGGGATACGCAGTATTTT. The full variable domain, its missing parts supplied by reference TRBV28 and TRBJ2-3, is DVKVTQSSRYLVKRTGEKVFLECVQDMDHENMFWYRQDPGLGLRLIYFSYDVKMKEKGDIPEGYSVSREKKERFSLILESASTNQTSMYLCASTPPGIRDTQYFGPGTRLTVL.

The gene calls are TRBV6-5 and TRBJ1-2; 9 bases line up with TRBD1. Trimming took 2 bases from V and 4 from J; bases not matched to a gene: 5. The CDR3 has 15 amino acids. Germline CDR1 is MNHEY and CDR2 is SVGAGI. For the CDR3, the DNA is TGTGCCAGCAGTTACCTGGGACAGGGAATCTATGGCTACACCTTC. Protein: CASSYLGQGIYGYTF.

The V call is TRBV7-3, the J call TRBJ1-6; TRBD1 matches at 9 bases. Germline assignment: CDR1 SGHTA and CDR2 FQGTGA. V lost 4 bases to trimming and J lost 10 bases; unmatched junction nucleotides: 8. The CDR3 has 15 residues. The CDR3 region has the DNA TGTGCCAGCAGCTCCTCCGGGACAGGGCTCTCACCCCTCCACTTT. Translated, it gives CASSSSGTGLSPLHF. Variable domain in full (rest from reference TRBV7-3 and TRBJ1-6): GAGVSQTPSNKVTEKGKYVELRCDPISGHTALYWYRQSLGQGPEFLIYFQGTGAADDSGLPNDRFFAVRPEGSVSTLKIQRTERGDSAVYLCASSSSGTGLSPLHFGNGTRLTVT.

This rearrangement joins TRBV25-1 to TRBJ2-1; D perhaps matches TRBD2 (6 bases). Trimming stripped 3 bases from V and 8 bases from J, with 11 bases between. Per the germline V gene, CDR1 is MGHDK and CDR2 is SYGVNS. This CDR3 comprises 13 residues. The CDR3 DNA reads as TGTGCCAGCAGTGAGGGAGGCAGGCATGAGCAGTTCTTC. Translating gives CASSEGGRHEQFF. Looking up the rest from reference TRBV25-1 and TRBJ2-1 gives the full variable domain: EADIYQTPRYLVIGTGKKITLECSQTMGHDKMYWYQQDPGMELHLIHYSYGVNSTEKGDLSSESTVSRIRTEHFPLTLESARPSHTSQYLCASSEGGRHEQFFGPGTRLTVL.

CDR3 sequence: CAWSSGGADTQYF. In DNA, the CDR3 is TGTGCCTGGAGTTCGGGGGGCGCAGATACGCAGTATTTT. This sequence joins TRBV30 and TRBJ2-3; D is possibly TRBD2 (7 bases). The CDR3 sequence is 13 residues long. V lost 2 bases and J 4 bases, leaving 10 bases between the germline ends. Germline-derived CDR1 and CDR2 are GTSNPN and SVGIG (reference sequence).

This chain uses TRBV5-8 with TRBJ2-3; D gene ambiguous. Trimming left V 4 bases short and J 2 bases short, with 14 bases between. Germline lookup yields CDR1 SGHTS and CDR2 YDEGEE. This CDR3 has 15 amino acids. The CDR3 DNA reads as TGTGCCAGCAGCCCCAACGGGTACGACACAGATACGCAGTATTTT. This translates into CASSPNGYDTDTQYF.